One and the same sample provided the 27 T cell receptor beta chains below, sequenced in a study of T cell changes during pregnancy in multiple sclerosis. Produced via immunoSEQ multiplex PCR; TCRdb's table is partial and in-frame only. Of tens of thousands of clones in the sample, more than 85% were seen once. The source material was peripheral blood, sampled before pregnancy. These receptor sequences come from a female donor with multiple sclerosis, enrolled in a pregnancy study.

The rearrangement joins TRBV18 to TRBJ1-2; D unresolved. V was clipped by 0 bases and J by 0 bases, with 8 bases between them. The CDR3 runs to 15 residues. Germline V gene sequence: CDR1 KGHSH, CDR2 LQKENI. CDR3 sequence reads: CASSPPVGANYGYTF. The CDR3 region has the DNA TGTGCCAGCTCACCACCGGTAGGAGCTAACTATGGCTACACCTTC.

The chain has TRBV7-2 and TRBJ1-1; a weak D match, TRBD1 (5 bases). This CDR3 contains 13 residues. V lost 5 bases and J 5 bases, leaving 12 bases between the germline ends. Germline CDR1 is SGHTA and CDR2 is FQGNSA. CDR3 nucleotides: TGTGCCAGCAGCCCAGCCACAGGAACTGAAGCTTTCTTT. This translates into CASSPATGTEAFF.

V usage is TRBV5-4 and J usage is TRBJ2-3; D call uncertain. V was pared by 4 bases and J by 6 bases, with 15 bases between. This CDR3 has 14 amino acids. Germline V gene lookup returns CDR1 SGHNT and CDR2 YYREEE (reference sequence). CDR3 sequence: CASSESWALDTQYF. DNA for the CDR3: TGTGCCAGCAGCGAATCCTGGGCGTTGGATACGCAGTATTTT. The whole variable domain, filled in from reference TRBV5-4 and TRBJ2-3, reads ETGVTQSPTHLIKTRGQQVTLRCSSQSGHNTVSWYQQALGQGPQFIFQYYREEENGRGNFPPRFSGLQFPNYSSELNVNALELDDSALYLCASSESWALDTQYFGPGTRLTVL.

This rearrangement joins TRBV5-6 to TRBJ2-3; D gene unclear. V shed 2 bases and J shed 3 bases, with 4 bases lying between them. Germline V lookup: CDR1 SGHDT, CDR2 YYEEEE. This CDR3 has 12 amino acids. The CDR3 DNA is TGTGCCAGCAGCTTTGAGACAGATACGCAGTATTTT. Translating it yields CASSFETDTQYF.

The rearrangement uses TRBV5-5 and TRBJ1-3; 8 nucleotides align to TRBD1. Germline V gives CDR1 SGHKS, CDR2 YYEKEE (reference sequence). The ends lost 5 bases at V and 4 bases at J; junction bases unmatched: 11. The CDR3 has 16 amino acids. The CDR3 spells CASSFQGALAGNTIYF. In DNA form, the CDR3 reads TGTGCCAGCAGTTTTCAGGGGGCTTTAGCCGGAAACACCATATATTTT.

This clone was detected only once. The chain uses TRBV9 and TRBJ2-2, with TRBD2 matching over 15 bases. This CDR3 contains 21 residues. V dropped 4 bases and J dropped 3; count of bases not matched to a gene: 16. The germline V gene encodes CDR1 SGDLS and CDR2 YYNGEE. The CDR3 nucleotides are TGTGCCAGCAGCTCTAGATACAGCGGGACTAGCGGGAGGAGTGACACCGGGGAGCTGTTTTTT. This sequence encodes CASSSRYSGTSGRSDTGELFF.

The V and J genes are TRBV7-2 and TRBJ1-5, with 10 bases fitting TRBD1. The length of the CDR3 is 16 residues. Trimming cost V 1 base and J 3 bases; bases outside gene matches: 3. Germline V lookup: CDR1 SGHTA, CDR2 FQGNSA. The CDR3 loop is CASSLGQGANNQPQHF. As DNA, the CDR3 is TGTGCCAGCAGCTTAGGACAGGGGGCGAACAATCAGCCCCAGCATTTT.

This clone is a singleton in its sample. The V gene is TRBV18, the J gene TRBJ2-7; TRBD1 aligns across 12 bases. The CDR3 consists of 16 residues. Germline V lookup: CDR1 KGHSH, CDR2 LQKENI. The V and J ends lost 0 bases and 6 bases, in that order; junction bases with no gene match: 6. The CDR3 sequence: CASSPPGTGGFGEQYF. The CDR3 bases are TGTGCCAGCTCACCACCCGGGACAGGGGGCTTTGGCGAGCAGTACTTC.

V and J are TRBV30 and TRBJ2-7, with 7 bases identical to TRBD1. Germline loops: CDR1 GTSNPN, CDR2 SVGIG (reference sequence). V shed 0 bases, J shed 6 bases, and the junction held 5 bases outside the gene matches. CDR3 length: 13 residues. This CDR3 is CAWSVLTGIEQYF. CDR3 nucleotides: TGTGCCTGGAGTGTACTGACAGGGATCGAGCAGTACTTC.

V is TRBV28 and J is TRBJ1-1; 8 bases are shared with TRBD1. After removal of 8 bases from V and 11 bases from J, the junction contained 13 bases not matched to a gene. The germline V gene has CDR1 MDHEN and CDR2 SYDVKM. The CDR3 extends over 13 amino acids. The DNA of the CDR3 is TGTGCCAGCCCGTCGGGACAGGACGGAGAGGCTTTCTTT. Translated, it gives CASPSGQDGEAFF.

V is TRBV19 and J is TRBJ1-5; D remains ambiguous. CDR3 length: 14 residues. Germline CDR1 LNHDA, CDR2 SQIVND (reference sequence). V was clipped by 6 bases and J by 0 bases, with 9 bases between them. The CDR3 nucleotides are TGTGCCAGTAGCGCAGTGTATAGCAATCAGCCCCAGCATTTT. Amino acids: CASSAVYSNQPQHF.

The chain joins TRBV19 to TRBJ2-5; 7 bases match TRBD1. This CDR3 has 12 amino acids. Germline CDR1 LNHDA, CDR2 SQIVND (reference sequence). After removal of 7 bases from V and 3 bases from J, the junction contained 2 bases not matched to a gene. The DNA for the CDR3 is TGTGCCAGTAACAGGGGAGAAGAGACCCAGTACTTC. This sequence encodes CASNRGEETQYF.

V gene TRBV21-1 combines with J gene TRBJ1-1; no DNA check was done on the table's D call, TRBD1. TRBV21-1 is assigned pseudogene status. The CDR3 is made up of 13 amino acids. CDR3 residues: CASSKEGSGEAFF. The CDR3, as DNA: TGTGCCAGCAGCAAAGAAGGTTCAGGTGAAGCTTTCTTT.

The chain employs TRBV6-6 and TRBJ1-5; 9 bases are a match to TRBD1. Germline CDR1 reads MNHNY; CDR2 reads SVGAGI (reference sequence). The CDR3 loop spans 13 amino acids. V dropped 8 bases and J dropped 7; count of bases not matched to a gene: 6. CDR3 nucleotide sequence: TGTGCCAGCGAAGGACAGGGGATACAGCCCCAGCATTTT. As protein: CASEGQGIQPQHF.

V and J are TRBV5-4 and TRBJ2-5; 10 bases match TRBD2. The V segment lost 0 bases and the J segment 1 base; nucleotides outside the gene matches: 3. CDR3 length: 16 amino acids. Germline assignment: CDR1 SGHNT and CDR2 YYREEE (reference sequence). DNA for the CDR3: TGTGCCAGCAGCTTGGAGGGACTAGCGAGCCAAGAGACCCAGTACTTC. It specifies CASSLEGLASQETQYF.

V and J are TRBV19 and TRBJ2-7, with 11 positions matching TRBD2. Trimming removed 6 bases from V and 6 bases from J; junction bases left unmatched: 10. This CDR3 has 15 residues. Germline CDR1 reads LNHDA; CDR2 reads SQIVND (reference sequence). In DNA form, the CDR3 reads TGTGCCAGTAGCTTCGTAGCGGGAGGGCCTTCCGAGCAGTACTTC. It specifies CASSFVAGGPSEQYF.

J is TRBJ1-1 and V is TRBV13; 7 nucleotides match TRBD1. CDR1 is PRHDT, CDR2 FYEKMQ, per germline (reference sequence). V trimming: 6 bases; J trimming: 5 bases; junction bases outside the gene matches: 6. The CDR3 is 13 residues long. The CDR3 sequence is CASSPGTETEAFF. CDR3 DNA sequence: TGTGCCAGCAGTCCCGGGACAGAAACTGAAGCTTTCTTT.

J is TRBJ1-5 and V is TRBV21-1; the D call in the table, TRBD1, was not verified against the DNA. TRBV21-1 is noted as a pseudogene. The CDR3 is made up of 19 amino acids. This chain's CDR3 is CASSSWDRPPASINQPQHF. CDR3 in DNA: TGTGCCAGCAGCTCCTGGGACAGGCCCCCCGCGTCGATCAATCAGCCCCAGCATTTT.

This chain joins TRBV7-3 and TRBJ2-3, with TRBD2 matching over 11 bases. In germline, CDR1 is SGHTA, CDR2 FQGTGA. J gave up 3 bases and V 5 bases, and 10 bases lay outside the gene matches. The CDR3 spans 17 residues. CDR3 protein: CASSTTHLAGGTDTQYF. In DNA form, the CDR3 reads TGTGCCAGCAGCACAACCCACCTAGCGGGGGGAACAGATACGCAGTATTTT.

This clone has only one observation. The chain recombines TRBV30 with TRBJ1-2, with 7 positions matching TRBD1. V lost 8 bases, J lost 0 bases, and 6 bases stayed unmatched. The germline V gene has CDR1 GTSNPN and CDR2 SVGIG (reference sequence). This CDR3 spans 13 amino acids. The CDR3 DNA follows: TGTGCCGCCCGAACAGGGGCTAACTATGGCTACACCTTC. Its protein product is CAARTGANYGYTF.

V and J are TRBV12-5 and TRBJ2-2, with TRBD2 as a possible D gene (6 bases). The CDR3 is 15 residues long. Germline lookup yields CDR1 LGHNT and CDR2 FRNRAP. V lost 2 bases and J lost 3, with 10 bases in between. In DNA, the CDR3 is TGTGCTAGTGGTTTGAATGCGGGATACACCGGGGAGCTGTTTTTT. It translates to CASGLNAGYTGELFF.

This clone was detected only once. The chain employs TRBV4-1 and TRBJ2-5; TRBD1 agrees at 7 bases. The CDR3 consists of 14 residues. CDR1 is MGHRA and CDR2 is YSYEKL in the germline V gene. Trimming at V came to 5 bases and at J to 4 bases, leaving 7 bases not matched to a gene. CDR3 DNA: TGCGCCAGCAGCACAGGGGTGGCCCGAGAGACCCAGTACTTC. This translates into CASSTGVARETQYF.

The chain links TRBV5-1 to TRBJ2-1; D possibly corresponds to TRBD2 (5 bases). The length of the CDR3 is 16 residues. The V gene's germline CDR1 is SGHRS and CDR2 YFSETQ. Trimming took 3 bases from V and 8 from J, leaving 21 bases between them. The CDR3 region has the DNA TGCGCCAGCAGCTCGCCCCGGGATTCATACGAGGATGAGCAGTTCTTC. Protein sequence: CASSSPRDSYEDEQFF.

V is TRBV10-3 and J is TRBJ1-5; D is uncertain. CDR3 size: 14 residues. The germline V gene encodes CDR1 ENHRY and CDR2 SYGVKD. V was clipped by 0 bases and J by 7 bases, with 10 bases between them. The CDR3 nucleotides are TGTGCCATCAGTGAGTCCCGGGATGGACAGCCCCAGCATTTT. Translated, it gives CAISESRDGQPQHF.

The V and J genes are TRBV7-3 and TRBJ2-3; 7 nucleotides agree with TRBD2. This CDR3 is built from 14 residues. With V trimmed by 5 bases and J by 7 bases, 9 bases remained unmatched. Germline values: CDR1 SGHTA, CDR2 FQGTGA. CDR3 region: CASSPRTSVNTQYF. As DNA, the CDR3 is TGTGCCAGCAGCCCGAGGACTAGTGTCAATACGCAGTATTTT.

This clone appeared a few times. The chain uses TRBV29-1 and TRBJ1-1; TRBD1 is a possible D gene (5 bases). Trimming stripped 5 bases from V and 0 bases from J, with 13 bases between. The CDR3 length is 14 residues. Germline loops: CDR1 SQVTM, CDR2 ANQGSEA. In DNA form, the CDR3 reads TGCAGCGTTCAGGTTGGACACATGAACACTGAAGCTTTCTTT. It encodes CSVQVGHMNTEAFF.

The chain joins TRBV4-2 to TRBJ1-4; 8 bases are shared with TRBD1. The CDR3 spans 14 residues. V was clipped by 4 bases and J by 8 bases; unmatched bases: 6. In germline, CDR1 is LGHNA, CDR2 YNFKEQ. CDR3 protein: CASSPGQGNEKLFF. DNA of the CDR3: TGTGCCAGCAGCCCAGGACAGGGAAACGAAAAACTGTTTTTT.